The 32 T cell receptor beta chains below come from one sample, sequenced in a study of OX40 agonist ivuxolimab in advanced cancers. Assay: immunoSEQ multiplex PCR; the TCRdb copy retains only in-frame clones and omits some. The sample records fewer than 55,000 clones, 80% to 90% being singletons. The material sequenced was CD4+ or CD8+ T cells sorted from blood, taken in a trial of the OX40 agonist ivuxolimab. All receptors come from an adult with an advanced solid tumor such as melanoma, head and neck, liver or kidney cancer.

The gene calls are TRBV28 and TRBJ2-1; 11 bases are a match to TRBD2. The length of the CDR3 is 16 residues. Germline-derived CDR1 and CDR2 are MDHEN and SYDVKM. Germline trimming cut 8 bases from V and 2 bases from J; bases unmatched to any gene: 8. The CDR3 protein is CASSDPTSGAYNEQFF. The CDR3 DNA sequence: TGTGCCAGCTCCGACCCGACTAGCGGGGCCTACAATGAGCAGTTCTTC.

The chain links TRBV7-9 to TRBJ2-1, with 7 nucleotides matching TRBD2. The germline V gene encodes CDR1 SEHNR and CDR2 FQNEAQ (reference sequence). Trimming at V came to 2 bases and at J to 6 bases, leaving 1 base not matched to a gene. The CDR3 totals 13 residues. This chain's CDR3 is CASSLREVNEQFF. The CDR3 bases are TGTGCCAGCAGCTTACGGGAGGTCAATGAGCAGTTCTTC.

V is TRBV5-4 and J is TRBJ1-1; D is perhaps TRBD1 (5 bases). V lost 5 bases and J lost 7, with 9 bases in between. The CDR3 loop spans 11 amino acids. Germline CDR1 SGHNT, CDR2 YYREEE (reference sequence). DNA of the CDR3: TGTGCCAGCAGTTGGGGACTTGAAGCTTTCTTT. This translates into CASSWGLEAFF.

This chain links TRBV23-1 with TRBJ2-4, with 10 nucleotides matching TRBD1. TRBV23-1 is an open reading frame, and its role is uncertain. J gave up 5 bases and V 3 bases, and 16 bases lay outside the gene matches. The CDR3 is 19 amino acids. The CDR3 is CASSHSGDDRGRSENIQYF. For the CDR3, the DNA is TGCGCCAGCAGTCATAGTGGGGACGACAGGGGGCGATCCGAAAACATTCAGTACTTC.

CDR3 nucleotides: TGTGCCAGCAGGCCAGCCGGTAATGAAAAACTGTTTTTT. Translation gives CASRPAGNEKLFF. This chain connects TRBV6-6 to TRBJ1-4; no clear D gene. With 6 bases removed from V and 4 bases from J, the gap between germline ends came to 9 bases. Looked up from germline, CDR1 is MNHNY and CDR2 is SVGAGI (reference sequence). This CDR3 region has 13 residues.

V is TRBV25-1 and J is TRBJ2-7; TRBD2 aligns across 9 bases. Per germline, CDR1 MGHDK and CDR2 SYGVNS. This CDR3 is built from 16 residues. Trimming took 5 bases from V and 1 from J; bases not matched to a gene: 9. CDR3 DNA sequence: TGTGCCAGCAGTCTTGGCGGGACTAGCCGATCCTACGAGCAGTACTTC. Amino acids: CASSLGGTSRSYEQYF.

The chain recombines TRBV27 with TRBJ1-5, with 10 bases aligning to TRBD1. V dropped 6 bases and J dropped 2; count of bases not matched to a gene: 4. The CDR3 extends over 15 amino acids. Germline V gives CDR1 MNHEY, CDR2 SMNVEV (reference sequence). This chain's CDR3 is CASRGTGVGNQPQHF. In DNA form, the CDR3 reads TGTGCCAGCAGGGGGACAGGGGTGGGCAATCAGCCCCAGCATTTT.

For the CDR3, the DNA is TGTGCCATCAGTGCTTCGGGGGCGGGAAATCAGCCCCAGCATTTT. Its translation: CAISASGAGNQPQHF. The V gene is TRBV10-3, the J gene TRBJ1-5; D might be TRBD1 (6 bases). The CDR3 is 15 residues long. V lost 4 bases to trimming and J lost 4 bases, with 14 bases between them. CDR1 ENHRY and CDR2 SYGVKD come from the germline V gene.

The chain employs TRBV27 and TRBJ2-3; 7 bases map to TRBD2. This CDR3 has 16 amino acids. Trimming took 5 bases from V and 0 from J; bases not matched to a gene: 8. Germline loops: CDR1 MNHEY, CDR2 SMNVEV (reference sequence). The CDR3 DNA sequence: TGTGCCAGCAGTGGTGGGAGGGCCCCTAGCACAGATACGCAGTATTTT. Amino acid sequence: CASSGGRAPSTDTQYF.

This rearrangement joins TRBV19 to TRBJ2-3; no reliable D call. V was cut by 8 bases and J by 0 bases, with 12 bases left in between. This CDR3 is 14 amino acids long. Per the germline V gene, CDR1 is LNHDA and CDR2 is SQIVND (reference sequence). CDR3 nucleotide sequence: TGTGCCAGTCACCCTGGCAGGAGCACAGATACGCAGTATTTT. It translates to CASHPGRSTDTQYF.

Of note for this clone: The junction differs from germline at one of its ends, possibly a read error. The gene calls are TRBV28 and TRBJ2-3; 9 nucleotides agree with TRBD2. The CDR3 runs 14 residues. Germline V lookup: CDR1 MDHEN, CDR2 SYDVKM. The CDR3 coding sequence is TGTGTCGTAAGCGCGGGGGGGCCCACAAATACGCAGTATTTT. It specifies CVVSAGGPTNTQYF.

This clone was counted a few times. V and J are TRBV19 and TRBJ1-2; D not certain. This CDR3 is built from 12 residues. Germline values: CDR1 LNHDA, CDR2 SQIVND (reference sequence). V gave up 8 bases and J gave up 8 bases, with 15 bases separating them. CDR3 in DNA: TGTGCCAGTTCTCTGAGGGTAGGAGGCTACACCTTC. It specifies CASSLRVGGYTF.

The chain joins TRBV2 to TRBJ2-7, with D uncertain. The germline CDR1 and CDR2 sequences are SNHLY and FYNNEI. The V end was cut by 6 bases, the J end by 5 bases, with 20 bases between. This CDR3 is built from 15 residues. The CDR3 reads CASRKGVGNKHEQYF. The CDR3 DNA reads TGTGCCAGCAGGAAAGGAGTTGGGAATAAGCACGAGCAGTACTTC.

This chain links TRBV28 with TRBJ1-5; perhaps TRBD1 as D (5 bases). The V gene lost 4 bases and the J gene lost 0 bases, with 7 bases spanning the gap. Germline CDR1 is MDHEN and CDR2 is SYDVKM. CDR3 size: 14 residues. The CDR3 sequence is CASSSTVSNQPQHF. CDR3 bases: TGTGCCAGCAGTTCGACAGTTAGCAATCAGCCCCAGCATTTT.

This clone was picked up one time. The V and J genes are TRBV6-6 and TRBJ1-2, with D perhaps TRBD1 (6 bases). V was shortened by 6 bases and J by 5 bases, with 13 bases between the two germline ends. The CDR3 sequence is 13 residues long. Germline V gene sequence: CDR1 MNHNY, CDR2 SVGAGI (reference sequence). The CDR3 is CASSRGTFYGYTF. The CDR3 region has the DNA TGTGCCAGCAGCCGAGGGACATTTTATGGCTACACCTTC.

The count of this clone is one. The chain carries TRBV5-1 and TRBJ2-3, with D hard to call. Germline CDR1 reads SGHRS; CDR2 reads YFSETQ. This CDR3 is 14 amino acids long. Trimming stripped 0 bases from V and 4 bases from J, with 9 bases between. The DNA of the CDR3 is TGCGCCAGCAGCTTGGAGGCTCAACCAGATACGCAGTATTTT. Amino acid sequence: CASSLEAQPDTQYF.

The count of this clone is one. The chain links TRBV5-1 to TRBJ1-1; a possible D gene is TRBD1 (5 bases). The CDR3 runs 15 residues. V gave up 0 bases and J gave up 0 bases, with 9 bases separating them. CDR1 SGHRS and CDR2 YFSETQ come from the germline V gene. The CDR3 DNA sequence: TGCGCCAGCAGCTTGGTTTCAGGGATGAACACTGAAGCTTTCTTT. This encodes CASSLVSGMNTEAFF.

This clone was counted a few times. This chain connects TRBV6-1 to TRBJ1-1; D gene unclear. This CDR3 spans 13 amino acids. CDR1 is MNHNS and CDR2 is SASEGT in the germline V gene. Trimming removed 3 bases at V and 12 bases at J, with 17 bases between. CDR3 sequence reads: CASSEVPGEKTFF. The CDR3, as DNA: TGTGCCAGCAGTGAGGTCCCCGGGGAAAAGACTTTCTTT.

The chain employs TRBV9 and TRBJ1-1; D perhaps matches TRBD1 (5 bases). The germline V gene encodes CDR1 SGDLS and CDR2 YYNGEE. CDR3 length: 14 residues. Trimming took 3 bases from V and 1 from J, leaving 10 bases between them. CDR3 residues: CASSADTSNTEAFF. The DNA of the CDR3 is TGTGCCAGCAGCGCGGACACGTCGAACACTGAAGCTTTCTTT.

The chain links TRBV19 to TRBJ1-1; maybe TRBD1 (5 bases). Per the germline V gene, CDR1 is LNHDA and CDR2 is SQIVND (reference sequence). V lost 7 bases and J lost 2, with 17 bases in between. The CDR3 is 15 residues long. CDR3 DNA: TGTGCCAGTACCCCAACGACAGTTCTTAACACTGAAGCTTTCTTT. Its translation: CASTPTTVLNTEAFF.

V gene TRBV6-5 combines with J gene TRBJ2-1; TRBD1 matches 9 bases. The V segment lost 6 bases and the J segment 7 bases; nucleotides outside the gene matches: 4. This CDR3 contains 13 residues. Germline values: CDR1 MNHEY, CDR2 SVGAGI. CDR3 sequence (DNA): TGTGCCAGCAGCCTACAGGGGGCGAATGAGCAGTTCTTC. As protein: CASSLQGANEQFF.

This clone occurred once. The genes are TRBV18 and TRBJ1-3; possibly TRBD1 for D (6 bases). The V gene lost 6 bases and the J gene lost 0 bases, with 18 bases spanning the gap. The CDR3 consists of 17 residues. Germline V lookup: CDR1 KGHSH, CDR2 LQKENI. CDR3 sequence reads: CASSRGGQTASGNTIYF. Here the CDR3 DNA reads TGTGCCAGCTCGCGGGGTGGACAGACCGCCTCTGGAAACACCATATATTTT.

The chain links TRBV5-1 to TRBJ2-7; D is uncertain. CDR1 is SGHRS and CDR2 is YFSETQ in the germline V gene. The CDR3 length is 14 residues. V lost 7 bases, J lost 0 bases, and 14 bases lay in between. The CDR3: CASRLEGYSYEQYF. CDR3 nucleotides: TGCGCCAGCCGTCTGGAAGGTTACTCCTACGAGCAGTACTTC.

The chain links TRBV5-1 to TRBJ1-2, with no clear D. The CDR3 has 13 amino acids. V shed 1 base and J shed 4 bases, with 8 bases lying between them. Germline V gene sequence: CDR1 SGHRS, CDR2 YFSETQ. The CDR3 DNA reads as TGCGCCAGCAGCTTGAACGGAGTCTATGGCTACACCTTC. Amino acid sequence: CASSLNGVYGYTF.

This sequence joins TRBV28 and TRBJ1-2; no clear D gene. V lost 7 bases, J lost 3 bases, and 12 bases lay in between. The CDR3 sequence is 13 residues long. Germline V lookup: CDR1 MDHEN, CDR2 SYDVKM. The CDR3 spells CASNSWGDYGYTF. The CDR3, as DNA: TGTGCCAGCAACTCCTGGGGAGACTATGGCTACACCTTC.

This clone was counted a few times. V and J are TRBV2 and TRBJ2-4; D is undetermined. Trimming removed 4 bases from V and 3 bases from J, with 7 bases in between. The germline V gene encodes CDR1 SNHLY and CDR2 FYNNEI. CDR3 size: 13 residues. This chain's CDR3 is CASSAHSKNIQYF. The CDR3, as DNA: TGTGCCAGCAGTGCGCACAGCAAAAACATTCAGTACTTC.

The chain recombines TRBV9 with TRBJ1-2; D is undetermined. Trimming removed 0 bases at V and 4 bases at J, with 10 bases between. Looked up from germline, CDR1 is SGDLS and CDR2 is YYNGEE. The CDR3 has 14 amino acids. CDR3 loop: CASSVVSAGYGYTF. In DNA form, the CDR3 reads TGTGCCAGCAGCGTAGTCTCGGCAGGCTATGGCTACACCTTC.

V gene TRBV28 combines with J gene TRBJ1-5; D gene unclear. The CDR3 totals 15 residues. CDR1 and CDR2 from the germline V gene are MDHEN and SYDVKM. The ends were cut back, 6 bases at V and 4 bases at J, with 16 bases in the middle. CDR3 protein: CASSPTGILNQPQHF. In DNA form, the CDR3 reads TGTGCCAGCAGCCCGACTGGTATCCTTAATCAGCCCCAGCATTTT.

The chain joins TRBV13 to TRBJ2-3; 8 nucleotides align to TRBD2. Germline CDR1 is PRHDT and CDR2 is FYEKMQ (reference sequence). There are 16 residues in the CDR3. The V gene end was trimmed by 4 bases and the J gene end by 2 bases; junction bases not matched to a gene: 8. As DNA, the CDR3 is TGTGCCAGCAGCTCCGCGGTAGCGGGGATCACAGATACGCAGTATTTT. Its translation is CASSSAVAGITDTQYF.

This chain joins TRBV5-6 and TRBJ1-5; D perhaps matches TRBD1 (5 bases). The V end lost 4 bases, the J end lost 6 bases, and 14 bases lay between the germline ends. The CDR3 spans 14 residues. Germline lookup yields CDR1 SGHDT and CDR2 YYEEEE. The chain's CDR3 is CASSPWGDVQPQHF. The DNA of the CDR3 is TGTGCCAGCAGCCCCTGGGGGGATGTTCAGCCCCAGCATTTT.

CDR3 sequence: CASSAQTGGAGPQYF. The CDR3 bases are TGTGCCAGCAGCGCTCAGACAGGGGGCGCAGGGCCGCAGTATTTT. This chain connects TRBV7-2 to TRBJ2-3; 10 bases are shared with TRBD1. This CDR3 spans 15 amino acids. V was clipped by 5 bases and J by 10 bases; unmatched bases: 12. CDR1 and CDR2 (germline): SGHTA, FQGNSA.

The chain recombines TRBV7-9 with TRBJ2-2; the D call may be TRBD1 or TRBD2 (5 bases each). This CDR3 has 17 residues. Trimming removed 4 bases at V and 4 bases at J, with 19 bases between. Germline V gene data show CDR1 as SEHNR and CDR2 as FQNEAQ (reference sequence). As DNA, the CDR3 is TGTGCCAGCAGCTCCAGGGAGACCCCACGGGGCACCGGGGAGCTGTTTTTT. The encoded protein is CASSSRETPRGTGELFF.